Sequencing of this TCR beta chain was carried out in a study of cytomegalovirus exposure and HLA in healthy donors. Study background: Of fewer than 450 genotyped donors, around 76% clustered with self-reported Caucasian donors.

Findings of the study overall: The authors later linked a missense DCLRE1C variant to TCR beta V- and J-gene trimming.

The PCR made use of 60 Vbeta and 13 Jbeta primers. TCRdb's table, derived via immunoSEQ multiplex PCR, lists solely in-frame clones and lacks some. The table shows about 85,000 clones, with under 85% occurring only once. The CDR3 contains 15 residues. V lost 0 bases and J lost 6, with 12 bases in between. Germline V gives CDR1 SEHNR, CDR2 FQNEAQ (reference sequence). This clone has only a few counts. Its antigen remains unknown. The sample consisted of PBMCs. V and J are TRBV7-9 and TRBJ2-1; D possibly corresponds to TRBD2 (6 bases). This receptor was obtained from a boy between 10 and 17 years old in good health and CMV-seronegative. Here the CDR3 reads CASSLARLDINEQFF. In DNA form, the CDR3 reads TGTGCCAGCAGCTTAGCGCGACTAGATATCAATGAGCAGTTCTTC.